This T cell receptor (beta chain) appears in the sequencing data of a study of a mutant IDH1 vaccine in newly diagnosed glioma. Trimming removed 1 base at V and 2 bases at J, with 4 bases between. The CDR3 is 13 amino acids. CDR1 is SGHDT, CDR2 YYEEEE, per germline. Time point of the sample: week 11, during vaccination. Mutant IDH1 20-mer peptide, at 300 ug, made up each vaccine dose, with topical imiquimod. Profiling relied on immunoSEQ multiplex PCR, and the TCRdb table lists in-frame clones only, not all of them. Here the sample spans around 57,000 clones, about nine tenths being singletons. With respect to this clone: Its antigen is currently unknown.

Sequenced here: PBMCs, sampled from a glioma patient whose treatment included an IDH1 peptide vaccine. V usage is TRBV5-6 and J usage is TRBJ1-5; D gene uncertain. This TCR came from a middle-aged man with glioma. The CDR3 spells CASSLKGNQPQHF. CDR3 DNA: TGTGCCAGCAGCTTGAAGGGCAATCAGCCCCAGCATTTT.